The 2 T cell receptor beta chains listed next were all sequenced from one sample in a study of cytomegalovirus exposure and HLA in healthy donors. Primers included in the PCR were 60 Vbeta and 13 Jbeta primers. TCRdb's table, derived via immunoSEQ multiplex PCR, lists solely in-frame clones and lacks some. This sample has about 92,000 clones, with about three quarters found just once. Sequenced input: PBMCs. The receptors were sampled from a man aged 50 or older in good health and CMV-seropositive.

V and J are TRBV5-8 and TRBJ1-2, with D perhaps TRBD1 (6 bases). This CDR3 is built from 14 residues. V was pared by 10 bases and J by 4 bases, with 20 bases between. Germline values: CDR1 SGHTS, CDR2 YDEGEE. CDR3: CASSRGGAPYGYTF. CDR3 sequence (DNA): TGTGCCTCCTCCCGCGGGGGCGCTCCCTATGGCTACACCTTC.

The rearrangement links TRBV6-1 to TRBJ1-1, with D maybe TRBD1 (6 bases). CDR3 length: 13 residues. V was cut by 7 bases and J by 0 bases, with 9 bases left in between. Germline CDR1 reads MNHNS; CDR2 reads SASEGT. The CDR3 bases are TGTGCCAGCACCGACAGGATGAACACTGAAGCTTTCTTT. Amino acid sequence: CASTDRMNTEAFF.